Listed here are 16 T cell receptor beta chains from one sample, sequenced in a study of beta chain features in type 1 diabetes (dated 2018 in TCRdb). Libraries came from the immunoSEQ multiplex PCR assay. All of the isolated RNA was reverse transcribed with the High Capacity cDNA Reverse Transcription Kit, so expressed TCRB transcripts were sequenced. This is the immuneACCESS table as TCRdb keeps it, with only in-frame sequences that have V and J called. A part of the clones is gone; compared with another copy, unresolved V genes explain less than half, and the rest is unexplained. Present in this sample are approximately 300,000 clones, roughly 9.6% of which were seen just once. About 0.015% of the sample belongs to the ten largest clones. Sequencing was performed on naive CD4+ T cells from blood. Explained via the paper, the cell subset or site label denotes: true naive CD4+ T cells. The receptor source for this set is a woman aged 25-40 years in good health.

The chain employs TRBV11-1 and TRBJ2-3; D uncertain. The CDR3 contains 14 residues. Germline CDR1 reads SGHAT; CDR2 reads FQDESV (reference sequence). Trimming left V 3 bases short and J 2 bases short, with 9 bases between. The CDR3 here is CASSFVADTDTQYF. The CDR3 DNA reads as TGTGCCAGCAGCTTCGTTGCGGACACAGATACGCAGTATTTT.

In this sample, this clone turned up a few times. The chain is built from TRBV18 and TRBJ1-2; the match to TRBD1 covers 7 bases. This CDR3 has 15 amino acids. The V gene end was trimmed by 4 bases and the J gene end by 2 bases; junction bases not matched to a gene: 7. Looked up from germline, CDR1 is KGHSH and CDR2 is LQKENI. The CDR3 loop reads CASSLGQDANYGYTF. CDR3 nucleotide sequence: TGTGCCAGCTCACTCGGACAGGACGCAAACTATGGCTACACCTTC.

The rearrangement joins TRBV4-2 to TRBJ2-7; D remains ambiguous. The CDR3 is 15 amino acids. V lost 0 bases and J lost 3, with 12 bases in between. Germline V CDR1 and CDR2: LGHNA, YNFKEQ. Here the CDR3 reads CASSQDHALVYEQYF. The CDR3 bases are TGTGCCAGCAGCCAAGATCATGCCCTAGTCTACGAGCAGTACTTC.

The CDR3: CASLWGSGNTIYF. The CDR3 nucleotides read TGTGCCAGCTTGTGGGGCAGTGGAAACACCATATATTTT. The genes are TRBV28 and TRBJ1-3; possibly TRBD1 for D (5 bases). The germline gives CDR1 MDHEN, CDR2 SYDVKM. Trimming took off 8 bases at V and 3 bases at J, with 11 bases between the two ends. This CDR3 contains 13 residues.

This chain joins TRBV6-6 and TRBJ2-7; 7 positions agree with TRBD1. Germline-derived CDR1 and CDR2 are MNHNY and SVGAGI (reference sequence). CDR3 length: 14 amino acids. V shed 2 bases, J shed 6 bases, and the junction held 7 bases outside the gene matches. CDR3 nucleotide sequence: TGTGCCAGCAGTTACCGTGTGACAGGGTCCGAGCAGTACTTC. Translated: CASSYRVTGSEQYF.

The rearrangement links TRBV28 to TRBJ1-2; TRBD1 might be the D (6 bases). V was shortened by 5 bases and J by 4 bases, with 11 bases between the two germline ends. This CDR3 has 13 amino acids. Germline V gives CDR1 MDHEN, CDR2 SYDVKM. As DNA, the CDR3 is TGTGCCAGCAGTGAAACAGGGTTCTATGGCTACACCTTC. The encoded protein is CASSETGFYGYTF.

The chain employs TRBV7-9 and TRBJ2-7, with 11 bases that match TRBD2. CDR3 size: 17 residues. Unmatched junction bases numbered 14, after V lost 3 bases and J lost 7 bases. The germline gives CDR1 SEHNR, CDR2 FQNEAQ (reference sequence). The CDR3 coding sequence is TGTGCCAGCAGCTTGATGGGAATACTAGCGGGAGCGGGGGAGCAGTACTTC. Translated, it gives CASSLMGILAGAGEQYF.

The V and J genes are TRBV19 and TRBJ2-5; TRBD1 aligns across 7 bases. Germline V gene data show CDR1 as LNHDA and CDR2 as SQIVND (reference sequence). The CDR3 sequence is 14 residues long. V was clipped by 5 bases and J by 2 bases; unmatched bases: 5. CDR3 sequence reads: CASSSGTVQETQYF. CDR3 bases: TGTGCCAGTAGTTCCGGGACAGTTCAAGAGACCCAGTACTTC.

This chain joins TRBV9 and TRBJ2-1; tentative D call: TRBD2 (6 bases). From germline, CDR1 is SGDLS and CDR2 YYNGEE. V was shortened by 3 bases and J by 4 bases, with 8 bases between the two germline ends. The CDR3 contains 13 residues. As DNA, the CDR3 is TGTGCCAGCAGCGGGAGGGCGTACAATGAGCAGTTCTTC. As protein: CASSGRAYNEQFF. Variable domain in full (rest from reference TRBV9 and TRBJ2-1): DSGVTQTPKHLITATGQRVTLRCSPRSGDLSVYWYQQSLDQGLQFLIQYYNGEERAKGNILERFSAQQFPDLHSELNLSSLELGDSALYFCASSGRAYNEQFFGPGTRLTVL.

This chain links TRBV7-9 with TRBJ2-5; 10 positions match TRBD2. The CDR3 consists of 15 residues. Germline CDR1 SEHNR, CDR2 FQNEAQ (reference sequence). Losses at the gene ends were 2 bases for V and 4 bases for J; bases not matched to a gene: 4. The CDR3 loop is CASSLLAGDVETQYF. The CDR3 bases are TGTGCCAGCAGCTTACTAGCGGGAGACGTAGAGACCCAGTACTTC.

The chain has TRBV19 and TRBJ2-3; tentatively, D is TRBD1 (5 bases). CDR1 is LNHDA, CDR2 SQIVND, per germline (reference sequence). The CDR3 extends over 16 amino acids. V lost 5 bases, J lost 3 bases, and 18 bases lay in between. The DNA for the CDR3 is TGTGCCAGTAGTCCCCCTACAGGTTTGGGGACAGATACGCAGTATTTT. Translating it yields CASSPPTGLGTDTQYF.

The CDR3 DNA is TGTGCCAGCTCCCTTCACAGGGGGAGCTCCTACAATGAGCAGTTCTTC. Translation gives CASSLHRGSSYNEQFF. The chain joins TRBV18 to TRBJ2-1; TRBD1 matches 8 bases. The CDR3 totals 16 residues. CDR1 and CDR2 (germline): KGHSH, LQKENI. The J segment lost 0 bases and the V segment lost 6 bases, leaving 7 bases of the junction unmatched.

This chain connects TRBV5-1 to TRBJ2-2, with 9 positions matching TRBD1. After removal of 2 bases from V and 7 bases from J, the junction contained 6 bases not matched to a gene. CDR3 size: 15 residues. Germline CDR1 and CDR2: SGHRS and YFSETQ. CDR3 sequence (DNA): TGCGCCAGCAGCTTAAGGACAGGGGTTGGCGGGGAGCTGTTTTTT. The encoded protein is CASSLRTGVGGELFF.

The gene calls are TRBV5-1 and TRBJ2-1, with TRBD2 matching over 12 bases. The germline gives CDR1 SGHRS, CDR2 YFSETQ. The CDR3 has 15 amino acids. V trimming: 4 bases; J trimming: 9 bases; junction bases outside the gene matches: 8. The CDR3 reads CASSGLAGGSVEQFF. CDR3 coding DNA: TGCGCCAGCAGCGGTCTAGCGGGAGGGAGCGTTGAGCAGTTCTTC.

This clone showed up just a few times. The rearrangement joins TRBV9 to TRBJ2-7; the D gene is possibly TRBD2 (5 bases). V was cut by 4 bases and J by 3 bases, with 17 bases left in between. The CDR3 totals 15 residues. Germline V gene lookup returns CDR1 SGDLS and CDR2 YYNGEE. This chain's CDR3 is CASSRLWPSDYEQYF. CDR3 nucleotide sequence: TGTGCCAGCAGCCGACTATGGCCCTCCGACTACGAGCAGTACTTC.

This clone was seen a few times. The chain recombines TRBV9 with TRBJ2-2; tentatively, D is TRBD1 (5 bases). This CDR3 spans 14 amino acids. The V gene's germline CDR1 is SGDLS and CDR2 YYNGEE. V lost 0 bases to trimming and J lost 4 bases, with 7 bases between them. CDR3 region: CASSVEGFTGELFF. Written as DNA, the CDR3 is TGTGCCAGCAGCGTAGAGGGGTTCACCGGGGAGCTGTTTTTT.